This T cell receptor beta chain appears in the sequencing data of a study of identical twins. Each CDR3 protein is one row after TCRdb ran MiXCR on the 5' RACE reads. The table lists over 200,000 distinct CDR3 sequences, roughly a tenth of them singletons. The CDR3 is 13 residues long. V lost 6 bases and J lost 0, with 11 bases in between. Germline CDR1 DFQATT, CDR2 SNEGSKA (reference sequence). This clonotype was found many times. Sequenced input: memory (CD45RO+) T cells sorted from blood. This clonotype was obtained from a woman in her late teens or twenties in good health. This sequence joins TRBV20-1 and TRBJ1-1; D uncertain. CDR3 coding DNA: TGCAGTGCAGCTCCGGAGCTGAACACTGAAGCTTTCTTT. Its protein product is CSAAPELNTEAFF.